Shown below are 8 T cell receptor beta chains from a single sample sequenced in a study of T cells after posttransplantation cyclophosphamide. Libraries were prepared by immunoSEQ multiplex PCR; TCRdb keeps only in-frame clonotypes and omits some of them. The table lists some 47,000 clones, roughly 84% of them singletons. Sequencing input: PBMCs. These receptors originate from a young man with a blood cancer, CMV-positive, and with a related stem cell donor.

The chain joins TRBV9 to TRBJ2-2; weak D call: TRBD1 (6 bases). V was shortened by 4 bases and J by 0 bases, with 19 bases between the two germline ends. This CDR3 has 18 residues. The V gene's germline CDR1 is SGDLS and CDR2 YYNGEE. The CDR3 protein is CASSPPTVRDTNTGELFF. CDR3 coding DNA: TGTGCCAGCAGCCCGCCCACCGTCAGGGACACGAACACCGGGGAGCTGTTTTTT. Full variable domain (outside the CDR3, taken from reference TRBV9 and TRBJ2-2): DSGVTQTPKHLITATGQRVTLRCSPRSGDLSVYWYQQSLDQGLQFLIQYYNGEERAKGNILERFSAQQFPDLHSELNLSSLELGDSALYFCASSPPTVRDTNTGELFFGEGSRLTVL.

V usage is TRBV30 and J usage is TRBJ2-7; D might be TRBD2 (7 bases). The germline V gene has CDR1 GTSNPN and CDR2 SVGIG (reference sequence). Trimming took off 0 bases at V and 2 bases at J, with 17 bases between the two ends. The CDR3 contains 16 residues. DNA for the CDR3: TGTGCCTGGAGTGTACGGGGGGCAGGGTTCCCCTACGAGCAGTACTTC. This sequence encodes CAWSVRGAGFPYEQYF.

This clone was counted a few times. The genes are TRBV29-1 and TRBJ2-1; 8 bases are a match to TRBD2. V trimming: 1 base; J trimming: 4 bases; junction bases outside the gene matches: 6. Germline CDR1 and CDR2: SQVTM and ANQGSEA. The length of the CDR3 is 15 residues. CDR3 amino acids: CSVEGTSGKYNEQFF. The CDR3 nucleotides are TGCAGCGTTGAAGGTACTAGCGGAAAGTACAATGAGCAGTTCTTC.

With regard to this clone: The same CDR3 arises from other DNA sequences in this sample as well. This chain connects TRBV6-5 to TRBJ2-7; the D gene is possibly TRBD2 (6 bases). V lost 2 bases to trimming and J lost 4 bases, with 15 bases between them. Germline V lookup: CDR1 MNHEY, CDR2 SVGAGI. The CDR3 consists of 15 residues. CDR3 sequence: CASSYQASAIYEQYF. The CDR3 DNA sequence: TGTGCCAGCAGTTACCAAGCTAGCGCTATTTACGAGCAGTACTTC.

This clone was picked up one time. The CDR3 protein is CASSRDRGRYNEQFF. The CDR3 DNA sequence: TGTGCCAGCAGCCGCGACAGGGGGAGGTACAATGAGCAGTTCTTC. The V call is TRBV7-2, the J call TRBJ2-1; 9 bases line up with TRBD1. Trimming at V came to 5 bases and at J to 4 bases, leaving 6 bases not matched to a gene. In germline, CDR1 is SGHTA, CDR2 FQGNSA. The CDR3 runs to 15 residues.

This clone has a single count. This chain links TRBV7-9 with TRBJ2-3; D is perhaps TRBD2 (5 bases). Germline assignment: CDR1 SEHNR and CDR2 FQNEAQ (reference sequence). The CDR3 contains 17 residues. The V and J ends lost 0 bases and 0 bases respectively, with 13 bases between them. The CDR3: CASSLAVAGGSTDTQYF. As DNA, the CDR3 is TGTGCCAGCAGCTTAGCGGTAGCAGGAGGAAGCACAGATACGCAGTATTTT. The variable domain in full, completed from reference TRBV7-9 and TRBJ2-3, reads DTGVSQNPRHKITKRGQNVTFRCDPISEHNRLYWYRQTLGQGPEFLTYFQNEAQLEKSRLLSDRFSAERPKGSFSTLEIQRTEQGDSAMYLCASSLAVAGGSTDTQYFGPGTRLTVL.

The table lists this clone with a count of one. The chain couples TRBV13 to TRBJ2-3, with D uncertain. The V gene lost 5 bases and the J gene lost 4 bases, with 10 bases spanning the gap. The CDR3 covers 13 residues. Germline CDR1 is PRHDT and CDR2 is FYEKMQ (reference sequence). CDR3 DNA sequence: TGTGCCAGCAGCCCCAGGTTCCCAGATACGCAGTATTTT. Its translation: CASSPRFPDTQYF.

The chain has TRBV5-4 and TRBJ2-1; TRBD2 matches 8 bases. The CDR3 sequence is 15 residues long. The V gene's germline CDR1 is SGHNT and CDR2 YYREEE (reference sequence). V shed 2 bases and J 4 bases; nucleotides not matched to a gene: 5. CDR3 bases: TGTGCCAGCAGCTTTGCGGGAGGTGGTTACAATGAGCAGTTCTTC. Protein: CASSFAGGGYNEQFF.